This T cell receptor beta chain came from a study of early T cells in non-severe SARS-CoV-2 infection. Study details: Chains were not paired, and sequencing was done on bulk RNA from unsorted whole blood. Findings and limits, study-wide: The matching step, a VDJdb search, favored anti-spike CD8 responses and missed private and CD4 specificities.

Per germline, CDR1 SQVTM and CDR2 ANQGSEA. V lost 7 bases to trimming and J lost 4 bases, with 19 bases between them. The CDR3 length is 14 residues. Unique molecular identifiers were added to individual cDNA molecules. TCRdb reprocessed the 5' RACE reads via MiXCR and lists one record per CDR3 protein. The table records fewer than 30,000 distinct CDR3 sequences, 4% to 6% of them present only once. This clonotype was observed many times. Its specificity is unknown. Sequences were obtained from whole blood. The TCR comes from an adult who was a healthcare worker with PCR-confirmed SARS-CoV-2 infection or an uninfected control (not recorded which). The rearrangement joins TRBV29-1 to TRBJ1-1; D unclear. CDR3 residues: CSAQLQTSVTEAFF. Written as DNA, the CDR3 is TGCAGCGCTCAGCTACAAACTTCTGTCACTGAAGCTTTCTTT.